Listed below are T cell receptor beta chains from one sample, sequenced in a study of blood T cells in healthy people across ages. TCRdb reprocessed the 5' RACE reads via MiXCR and lists one record per CDR3 protein. The sample has fewer than 2,000,000 distinct CDR3 sequences, roughly 43% seen once; the top ten hold 23%. Material: blood. These TCRs come from a human donor in good health. Both conserved end residues are part of each CDR3. A D gene is named only where the DNA matches it firmly. Some rows mark clone size as missing; the rest say once, few, many or name a class of expanded clone.

v_gene: TRBV12-3/TRBV12-4
d_gene: -
j_gene: TRBJ1-2
abundance: -
CDR3aa: CASRDRGGYTF
CDR3nt: TGTGCCAGCAGGGATCGGGGTGGCTACACCTTC

v_gene: TRBV20-1
d_gene: -
j_gene: TRBJ2-1
abundance: -
CDR3aa: CSARSTRGPYNEQFF
CDR3nt: TGCAGTGCCCGTTCGACCCGGGGGCCTTACAATGAGCAGTTCTTC

v_gene: TRBV4-1
d_gene: -
j_gene: TRBJ2-1
abundance: -
CDR3aa: CASSQSYRDMNEQFF
CDR3nt: TGCGCCAGCAGCCAATCCTACAGGGATATGAATGAGCAGTTCTTC

v_gene: TRBV20-1
d_gene: TRBD1
j_gene: TRBJ2-4
abundance: -
CDR3aa: CSARLGQGGNIQYF
CDR3nt: TGCAGTGCTAGATTAGGACAGGGGGGAAACATTCAGTACTTC

v_gene: TRBV7-8
d_gene: TRBD2
j_gene: TRBJ2-1
abundance: few
CDR3aa: CASSPRRRTSANEQFF
CDR3nt: TGTGCCAGCAGCCCTCGACGACGGACTAGCGCCAATGAGCAGTTCTTC

v_gene: TRBV5-1
d_gene: -
j_gene: TRBJ1-2
abundance: few
CDR3aa: CASSLDVEGYTF
CDR3nt: TGCGCCAGCAGCTTGGATGTTGAAGGCTACACCTTC

v_gene: TRBV7-9
d_gene: -
j_gene: TRBJ2-5
abundance: -
CDR3aa: CASSLAFPSSSYNEQYF
CDR3nt: TGTGCCAGCAGCTTAGCCTTCCCCTCCAGCTCCTACAATGAGCAGTACTTC

v_gene: TRBV2
d_gene: TRBD1
j_gene: TRBJ2-5
abundance: few
CDR3aa: CASIWTGIVETQYF
CDR3nt: TGTGCCAGCATATGGACAGGGATCGTAGAGACCCAGTACTTC

v_gene: TRBV20-1
d_gene: -
j_gene: TRBJ1-4
abundance: few
CDR3aa: CSAHTGGEKLFF
CDR3nt: TGCAGTGCCCATACCGGGGGGGAAAAACTGTTTTTT

v_gene: TRBV28
d_gene: -
j_gene: TRBJ2-3
abundance: -
CDR3aa: CASMIQGEATDMQYF
CDR3nt: TGTGCCAGTATGATCCAGGGGGAGGCCACAGATATGCAGTATTTT

v_gene: TRBV24-1
d_gene: -
j_gene: TRBJ1-2
abundance: -
CDR3aa: CTTSDFRDNYGYTF
CDR3nt: TGTACCACCAGTGATTTCCGGGACAACTATGGCTACACCTTC

v_gene: TRBV12-3/TRBV12-4
d_gene: -
j_gene: TRBJ1-5
abundance: -
CDR3aa: CASSLGAGRYQPQHF
CDR3nt: TGTGCCAGCAGTTTAGGAGCAGGGAGATATCAGCCCCAGCATTTT

v_gene: TRBV5-1
d_gene: -
j_gene: TRBJ2-7
abundance: -
CDR3aa: CASSLDYSCEQYF
CDR3nt: TGCGCCAGCAGCTTGGACTACTCCTGCGAGCAGTACTTC

v_gene: TRBV7-2
d_gene: TRBD1
j_gene: TRBJ2-7
abundance: few
CDR3aa: CASSTSTGGYEQYF
CDR3nt: TGTGCCAGCAGCACCTCGACAGGGGGCTACGAGCAGTACTTC

v_gene: TRBV7-6
d_gene: -
j_gene: TRBJ1-2
abundance: -
CDR3aa: CASSPPGGVSGYTF
CDR3nt: TGTGCCAGCAGCCCTCCCGGGGGGGTCTCTGGCTACACCTTC

v_gene: TRBV15
d_gene: -
j_gene: TRBJ1-2
abundance: few
CDR3aa: CATSRDGSSYGYTF
CDR3nt: TGTGCCACCAGCAGAGATGGGTCAAGCTATGGCTACACCTTC

v_gene: TRBV20-1
d_gene: TRBD1
j_gene: TRBJ2-3
abundance: -
CDR3aa: CSARGSPPGQGADTQYF
CDR3nt: TGCAGTGCTAGAGGTTCGCCCCCGGGACAGGGTGCAGATACGCAGTATTTT

v_gene: TRBV28
d_gene: -
j_gene: TRBJ2-6
abundance: -
CDR3aa: CASSSPQGSGANVLTF
CDR3nt: TGTGCCAGCAGTTCCCCCCAGGGATCTGGGGCCAACGTCCTGACTTTC

v_gene: TRBV20-1
d_gene: TRBD1
j_gene: TRBJ1-6
abundance: -
CDR3aa: CSASPGQGALSLNSPLHF
CDR3nt: TGCAGTGCTAGTCCGGGACAGGGGGCCCTCTCACTTAATTCACCCCTCCACTTT

v_gene: TRBV7-9
d_gene: TRBD1
j_gene: TRBJ1-5
abundance: few
CDR3aa: CASSSPDRGGVQPQHF
CDR3nt: TGTGCCAGCAGCTCACCCGACAGGGGAGGGGTTCAGCCCCAGCATTTT

v_gene: TRBV20-1
d_gene: -
j_gene: TRBJ2-1
abundance: -
CDR3aa: CSASTGASYNEQFF
CDR3nt: TGCAGTGCTAGTACGGGGGCCTCCTACAATGAGCAGTTCTTC

v_gene: TRBV7-3
d_gene: -
j_gene: TRBJ2-6
abundance: -
CDR3aa: CASKINRDTGIPHSGANVLTF
CDR3nt: TGTGCCAGTAAAATCAACCGGGATACGGGCATTCCCCACTCTGGGGCCAACGTCCTGACTTTC

v_gene: TRBV6-5
d_gene: -
j_gene: TRBJ1-1
abundance: -
CDR3aa: CASSYSKGQGGTEAFF
CDR3nt: TGTGCCAGCAGTTACTCGAAGGGGCAGGGTGGGACTGAAGCTTTCTTT

v_gene: TRBV7-9
d_gene: -
j_gene: TRBJ2-1
abundance: -
CDR3aa: CASRSHEAGVNEQFF
CDR3nt: TGTGCCAGCAGATCCCACGAAGCTGGAGTCAATGAGCAGTTCTTC

v_gene: TRBV7-2
d_gene: TRBD1
j_gene: TRBJ1-1
abundance: many
CDR3aa: CASSSDRTTEAFF
CDR3nt: TGTGCCAGCAGCTCGGACAGGACGACTGAAGCTTTCTTT

v_gene: TRBV12-3/TRBV12-4
d_gene: TRBD1
j_gene: TRBJ2-1
abundance: -
CDR3aa: CASSFRRGRYNEQFF
CDR3nt: TGTGCCAGCAGTTTTCGCAGGGGGAGATACAATGAGCAGTTCTTC

v_gene: TRBV9
d_gene: -
j_gene: TRBJ2-1
abundance: -
CDR3aa: CASSAATDQQFF
CDR3nt: TGTGCCAGCAGCGCCGCCACGGATCAGCAGTTCTTC

v_gene: TRBV11-3
d_gene: -
j_gene: TRBJ2-5
abundance: -
CDR3aa: CASSLRWTANQETQYF
CDR3nt: TGTGCCAGCAGCTTACGGTGGACAGCTAACCAAGAGACCCAGTACTTC

v_gene: TRBV7-2
d_gene: -
j_gene: TRBJ1-5
abundance: -
CDR3aa: CASGLWAGIDQPQHF
CDR3nt: TGTGCCAGCGGCTTGTGGGCAGGGATCGATCAGCCCCAGCATTTT

v_gene: TRBV7-2
d_gene: TRBD2
j_gene: TRBJ2-3
abundance: -
CDR3aa: CASRREGTDTQYF
CDR3nt: TGTGCCAGCAGGCGGGAGGGCACAGATACGCAGTATTTT

v_gene: TRBV27
d_gene: TRBD1
j_gene: TRBJ2-7
abundance: few
CDR3aa: CASSLDRLSYEQYF
CDR3nt: TGTGCCAGCAGCCTGGACAGGCTCTCCTACGAGCAGTACTTC

v_gene: TRBV5-1
d_gene: TRBD1
j_gene: TRBJ1-2
abundance: few
CDR3aa: CASSRGQGSDGYTF
CDR3nt: TGCGCCAGCAGCCGGGGACAGGGATCGGATGGCTACACCTTC

v_gene: TRBV28
d_gene: TRBD1
j_gene: TRBJ1-2
abundance: -
CDR3aa: CASSSSGTGFQGSGYTF
CDR3nt: TGTGCCAGCAGTTCATCCGGGACAGGCTTCCAAGGGAGTGGCTACACCTTC